Following are 19 T cell receptor beta chains from one sample sequenced in a study of T-cell memory formation after mild COVID-19. In TCRdb, the 5' RACE reads were re-called with MiXCR into one record per CDR3 protein. The sample consists of around 250,000 distinct CDR3 sequences, over 15% of them appearing once. The sample comprised PBMCs or a T cell subset sorted from them (not recorded which). Receptor source: a man between 18 and 35 years old who had mild COVID-19 (a few samples of this study predate the infection). Cell type and time point are not known.

The J gene is TRBJ2-7, the V gene TRBV20-1, with D perhaps TRBD1 (5 bases). The V gene's germline CDR1 is DFQATT and CDR2 SNEGSKA (reference sequence). This CDR3 contains 16 residues. V lost 0 bases to trimming and J lost 3 bases, with 18 bases between them. CDR3 amino acids: CSARDDTTGLLYEQYF. DNA of the CDR3: TGCAGTGCTAGAGATGACACAACAGGCCTGCTCTACGAGCAGTACTTC.

Only one count was recorded for this clonotype. V usage is TRBV4-1 and J usage is TRBJ2-7, with TRBD2 as a possible D gene (6 bases). This CDR3 comprises 14 residues. The germline V gene has CDR1 MGHRA and CDR2 YSYEKL. V lost 4 bases to trimming and J lost 2 bases, with 12 bases between them. The CDR3 region has the DNA TGCGCCAGCAGCCCGGTTGGGGGGACCTACGAGCAGTACTTC. Its translation: CASSPVGGTYEQYF.

The CDR3 nucleotides are TGCGCCAGCAGCCTGGGACACAAAGCTTTCTTT. Protein product: CASSLGHKAFF. This chain joins TRBV5-1 and TRBJ1-1, with D maybe TRBD1 (6 bases). The V gene lost 4 bases and the J gene lost 9 bases, with 10 bases spanning the gap. Germline V lookup: CDR1 SGHRS, CDR2 YFSETQ. This CDR3 has 11 residues.

A few counts support this clonotype. The genes are TRBV5-6 and TRBJ2-7; D remains unclear. This CDR3 has 15 residues. In germline, CDR1 is SGHDT, CDR2 YYEEEE. Trimming took off 1 base at V and 0 bases at J, with 11 bases between the two ends. CDR3 residues: CASSLNGRSSYEQYV. CDR3 DNA sequence: TGTGCCAGCAGCTTGAATGGCAGGTCCTCCTACGAGCAGTACGTC.

This clonotype was seen a handful of times. The genes are TRBV12-3 or TRBV12-4 and TRBJ2-1; D remains ambiguous. The CDR3 is 13 residues long. V was clipped by 5 bases and J by 9 bases, with 14 bases between them. The CDR3 reads CASSTTRVGEQFF. CDR3 DNA sequence: TGTGCCAGCAGTACCACCCGAGTTGGTGAGCAGTTCTTC.

V gene TRBV11-2 combines with J gene TRBJ2-4, with no clear D. From germline, CDR1 is SGHAT and CDR2 FQNNGV. The CDR3 extends over 15 amino acids. V was trimmed by 5 bases and J by 2 bases, leaving 13 bases between them. For the CDR3, the DNA is TGTGCCAGCAGCCATGGGTGGGGAACCAAAAACATTCAGTACTTC. Amino acids: CASSHGWGTKNIQYF. Based on the CDR3 plus reference TRBV11-2 and TRBJ2-4, the full variable domain is EAGVAQSPRYKIIEKRQSVAFWCNPISGHATLYWYQQILGQGPKLLIQFQNNGVVDDSQLPKDRFSAERLKGVDSTLKIQPAKLEDSAVYLCASSHGWGTKNIQYFGAGTRLSVL.

This clonotype was seen a handful of times. The chain recombines TRBV4-1 with TRBJ2-1; TRBD2 matches at 13 bases. The CDR3 loop spans 16 amino acids. From germline, CDR1 is MGHRA and CDR2 YSYEKL. Trimming removed 3 bases from V and 8 bases from J; junction bases left unmatched: 7. CDR3 sequence (DNA): TGCGCCAGCAGCCAGGAACTAGCGGGGGGGCCGGATGAGCAGTTCTTC. Translating gives CASSQELAGGPDEQFF.

In this sample, this clonotype turned up a few times. The CDR3 protein is CASSEYQETQYF. The CDR3 DNA reads as TGTGCCAGCAGTGAATACCAAGAGACCCAGTACTTC. The chain joins TRBV2 to TRBJ2-5; no firm D call. The length of the CDR3 is 12 residues. Trimming cost V 2 bases and J 0 bases, with 1 base left between them. Germline CDR1 reads SNHLY; CDR2 reads FYNNEI.

This clonotype was detected many times. One junction end disagrees with the germline gene, perhaps due to a read error. This rearrangement joins TRBV12-3 or TRBV12-4 to TRBJ2-1; weak D call: TRBD1 (5 bases). The CDR3 has 14 residues. CDR3 sequence: CASSPRQMYTEQFF. In nucleotides, the CDR3 is TGTGCCAGCAGTCCTCGACAGATGTACACTGAGCAGTTCTTC.

The rearrangement links TRBV7-2 to TRBJ2-3; D gene unclear. Trimming took off 5 bases at V and 0 bases at J, with 15 bases between the two ends. CDR1 is SGHTA and CDR2 is FQGNSA in the germline V gene. The CDR3 contains 16 residues. The CDR3 DNA sequence: TGTGCCAGCAGCCCCCCAGCGCAGGCGAGCACAGATACGCAGTATTTT. Encoded protein: CASSPPAQASTDTQYF.

This clonotype turned up a few times. This chain joins TRBV4-1 and TRBJ2-1, with D perhaps matching TRBD2 (5 bases). The V gene lost 4 bases and the J gene lost 0 bases, with 10 bases spanning the gap. CDR1 and CDR2 from the germline V gene are MGHRA and YSYEKL. CDR3 size: 15 residues. DNA for the CDR3: TGCGCCAGCAGCCGCTATACTAGCTCCTACAATGAGCAGTTCTTC. The encoded protein is CASSRYTSSYNEQFF.

The chain uses TRBV12-3 or TRBV12-4 and TRBJ1-1, with D uncertain. This CDR3 comprises 14 residues. V was trimmed by 3 bases and J by 0 bases, leaving 8 bases between them. The CDR3 reads CASSFVSMNTEAFF. CDR3 nucleotides: TGTGCCAGCAGTTTCGTCAGTATGAACACTGAAGCTTTCTTT.

V usage is TRBV5-5 and J usage is TRBJ2-1, with 8 positions matching TRBD2. This CDR3 contains 17 residues. The junction had 6 bases not matched to a gene; V was cut back by 1 base and J by 0 bases. Germline-derived CDR1 and CDR2 are SGHKS and YYEKEE (reference sequence). The DNA of the CDR3 is TGTGCCAGCAGCTTGCGAGCGGGGGAGAGCTCCTACAATGAGCAGTTCTTC. This gives the protein CASSLRAGESSYNEQFF.

Only a few counts were recorded for this clonotype. The rearrangement joins TRBV10-3 to TRBJ2-2, with D unresolved. The V gene lost 6 bases and the J gene lost 6 bases, with 14 bases spanning the gap. The CDR3 contains 14 residues. Germline V lookup: CDR1 ENHRY, CDR2 SYGVKD. The CDR3 here is CAIRPSGWAGELFF. Here the CDR3 DNA reads TGTGCCATCAGGCCGTCGGGTTGGGCCGGGGAGCTGTTTTTT.

The chain carries TRBV7-2 and TRBJ1-1, with D possibly matching TRBD1 (5 bases). There are 13 residues in the CDR3. Germline CDR1 SGHTA, CDR2 FQGNSA. Trimming stripped 4 bases from V and 6 bases from J, with 12 bases between. CDR3 in DNA: TGTGCCAGCAGCTATTCGGGGCCAGCTGAAGCTTTCTTT. Protein: CASSYSGPAEAFF. Drawing the rest from reference TRBV7-2 and TRBJ1-1, the complete variable domain is GAGVSQSPSNKVTEKGKDVELRCDPISGHTALYWYRQSLGQGLEFLIYFQGNSAPDKSGLPSDRFSAERTGGSVSTLTIQRTQQEDSAVYLCASSYSGPAEAFFGQGTRLTVV.

This rearrangement joins TRBV20-1 to TRBJ1-5; D not resolved. This CDR3 contains 14 residues. Per germline, CDR1 DFQATT and CDR2 SNEGSKA (reference sequence). With 1 base removed from V and 6 bases from J, the gap between germline ends came to 13 bases. CDR3 DNA: TGCAGTGCTAGAGGCGAGAGCGAACGTCAGCCCCAGCATTTT. Amino acids: CSARGESERQPQHF.

At least ten counts were recorded for this clonotype. The CDR3 DNA sequence: TGCGCCAGCAGCTTGGGGACAGCGGGGGAAGAGACCCAGTACTTC. This codes for CASSLGTAGEETQYF. This chain links TRBV5-1 with TRBJ2-5, with 8 bases lining up with TRBD2. Germline CDR1 and CDR2: SGHRS and YFSETQ. V was clipped by 0 bases and J by 3 bases; unmatched bases: 4. CDR3 length equals 15 residues.

In this sample, this clonotype turned up a few times. The chain joins TRBV29-1 to TRBJ2-4, with 8 bases matching TRBD1. The V segment lost 4 bases and the J segment 4 bases; nucleotides outside the gene matches: 3. The CDR3 consists of 13 residues. Germline CDR1 SQVTM, CDR2 ANQGSEA. CDR3 bases: TGCAGCGTTGCGGGACAGGTTAAAAACATTCAGTACTTC. As protein: CSVAGQVKNIQYF.

The CDR3, as DNA: TGTGCCAGCAGCTTAGATCATTCACCCCTCCACTTT. It translates to CASSLDHSPLHF. The chain carries TRBV7-9 and TRBJ1-6; no clear D. CDR1 SEHNR and CDR2 FQNEAQ come from the germline V gene (reference sequence). V lost 1 base, J lost 8 bases, and 3 bases lay in between. The CDR3 is 12 amino acids.